This TCR beta chain came from a study of blood T cell repertoires in COVID-19. Study background: Sources were T cells, B-cell-depleted T cells, or PBMCs; the material itself was cDNA or gDNA.

With 3 bases removed from V and 0 bases from J, the gap between germline ends came to 9 bases. Germline CDR1 and CDR2: MGHDK and SYGVNS. This CDR3 contains 15 residues. Authors' analysis steps: Reference gene primers were amplified, and this amplification served to estimate nucleated cell counts. Method: immunoSEQ multiplex PCR; TCRdb's copy keeps in-frame clones and lacks some. From that table come the V and J calls and clone size; the DNA was used to work out D and trimming. The data show over 65,000 clones, 80% to 90% seen once. The sequencing sample was made of peripheral blood. The chain employs TRBV25-1 and TRBJ1-3; D remains unclear. The sequence came from a man aged 50 to 60 with active COVID-19. CDR3 protein: CASSESTISGNTIYF. The CDR3 DNA follows: TGTGCCAGCAGTGAGAGTACCATCTCTGGAAACACCATATATTTT.